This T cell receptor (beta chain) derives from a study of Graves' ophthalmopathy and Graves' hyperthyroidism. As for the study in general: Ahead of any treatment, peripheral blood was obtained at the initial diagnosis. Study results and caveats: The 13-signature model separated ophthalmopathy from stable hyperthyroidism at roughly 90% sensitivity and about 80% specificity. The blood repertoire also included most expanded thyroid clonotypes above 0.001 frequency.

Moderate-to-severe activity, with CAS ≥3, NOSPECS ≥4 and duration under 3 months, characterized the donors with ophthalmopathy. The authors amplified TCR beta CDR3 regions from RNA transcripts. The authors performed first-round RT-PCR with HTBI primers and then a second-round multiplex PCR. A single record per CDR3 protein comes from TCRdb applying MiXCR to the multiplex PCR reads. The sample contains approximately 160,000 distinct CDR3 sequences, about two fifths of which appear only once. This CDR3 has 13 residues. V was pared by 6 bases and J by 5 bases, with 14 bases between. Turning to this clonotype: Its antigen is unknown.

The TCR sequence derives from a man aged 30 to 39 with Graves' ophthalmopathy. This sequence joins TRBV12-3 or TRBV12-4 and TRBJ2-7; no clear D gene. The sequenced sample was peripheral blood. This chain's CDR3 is CASSTPPLDEQYF. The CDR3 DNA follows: TGTGCCAGCAGCACTCCCCCTTTGGACGAGCAGTACTTC.